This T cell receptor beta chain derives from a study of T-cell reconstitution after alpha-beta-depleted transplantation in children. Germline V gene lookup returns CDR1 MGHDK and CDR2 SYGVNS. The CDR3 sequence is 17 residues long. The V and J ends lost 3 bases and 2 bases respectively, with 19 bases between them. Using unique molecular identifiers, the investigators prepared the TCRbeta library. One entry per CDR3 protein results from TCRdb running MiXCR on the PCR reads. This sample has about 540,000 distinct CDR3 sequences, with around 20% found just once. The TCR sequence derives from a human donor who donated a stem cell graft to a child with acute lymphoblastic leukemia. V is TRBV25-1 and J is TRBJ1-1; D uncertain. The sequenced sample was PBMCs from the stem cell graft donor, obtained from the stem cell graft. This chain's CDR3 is CASSDGGLYPANTEAFF. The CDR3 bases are TGTGCCAGCAGTGATGGAGGGTTGTACCCGGCCAACACTGAAGCTTTCTTT.